Below, 32 T cell receptor beta chains from the same sample are listed, as sequenced in a study of T cells after posttransplantation cyclophosphamide. Clones were sequenced by immunoSEQ multiplex PCR, and TCRdb holds only the in-frame ones, with some missing. The sample has 66,000 or so clones, 85% to 95% seen once. The sequencing sample was made of PBMCs. All receptors derive from a woman in her 30s in good health and a related stem cell transplant donor.

V usage is TRBV15 and J usage is TRBJ1-4; D is uncertain. V was pared by 5 bases and J by 8 bases, with 9 bases between. The V gene's germline CDR1 is LNHNV and CDR2 YYDKDF (reference sequence). This CDR3 contains 12 residues. This CDR3 reads CATSLQREKLFF. The CDR3 coding sequence is TGTGCCACCAGCCTTCAACGGGAAAAACTGTTTTTT.

Judged by abundance, this clone is medium-sized. The J gene is TRBJ2-7, the V gene TRBV6-6; D tentatively reads TRBD1 or TRBD2 (5 bases each). Germline V gives CDR1 MNHNY, CDR2 SVGAGI (reference sequence). There are 12 residues in the CDR3. The V end lost 6 bases, the J end lost 4 bases, and 10 bases lay between the germline ends. Here the CDR3 reads CASSPGRYEQYF. The CDR3, as DNA: TGTGCCAGCAGCCCGGGACGGTACGAGCAGTACTTC.

The rearrangement uses TRBV11-1 and TRBJ2-3; D is ambiguous. The CDR3 spans 14 residues. Germline V gene sequence: CDR1 SGHAT, CDR2 FQDESV (reference sequence). The ends were cut back, 5 bases at V and 4 bases at J, with 13 bases in the middle. The CDR3 is CASSRAAASDTQYF. The CDR3 DNA reads TGTGCCAGCAGCAGGGCAGCAGCATCAGATACGCAGTATTTT.

The chain has TRBV5-6 and TRBJ1-2, with D possibly matching TRBD1 (6 bases). With 2 bases removed from V and 4 bases from J, the gap between germline ends came to 15 bases. The CDR3 spans 15 residues. Germline CDR1 and CDR2: SGHDT and YYEEEE. DNA for the CDR3: TGTGCCAGCAGCTTCGACCAGGGGTTAAGCTATGGCTACACCTTC. Its translation: CASSFDQGLSYGYTF.

J is TRBJ2-3 and V is TRBV5-1, with D hard to call. The CDR3 consists of 14 residues. The germline V gene has CDR1 SGHRS and CDR2 YFSETQ. Trimming pared 4 bases from V and 3 bases from J, leaving 12 bases between. The DNA of the CDR3 is TGCGCCAGCAGCCCGATGGTGGGGACAGATACGCAGTATTTT. It specifies CASSPMVGTDTQYF.

The chain links TRBV21-1 to TRBJ2-7; TRBD1 is taken as the D call from the table, unchecked against the DNA. TRBV21-1 is flagged as a pseudogene. The length of the CDR3 is 15 residues. CDR3 nucleotides: TGTGCCAGCAGCGCCCGGGACAGGGGGATCTACGAGCAGTACTTC. Translation: CASSARDRGIYEQYF.

The genes are TRBV11-3 and TRBJ2-2; TRBD2 matches at 13 bases. The germline V gene has CDR1 SGHNT and CDR2 YENEEA. The V and J ends lost 5 bases and 4 bases, in that order; junction bases with no gene match: 4. This CDR3 is built from 16 residues. CDR3 in DNA: TGTGCCAGCAGCGAACTAGCGGGGGGGCCCACCGGGGAGCTGTTTTTT. Protein product: CASSELAGGPTGELFF.

The gene calls are TRBV27 and TRBJ2-1; D perhaps matches TRBD1 (5 bases). The CDR3 totals 13 residues. CDR1 MNHEY and CDR2 SMNVEV come from the germline V gene (reference sequence). Trimming took 5 bases from V and 6 from J, leaving 11 bases between them. The CDR3 nucleotides are TGTGCCAGCAGTCGGCAGGGTAGCAATGAGCAGTTCTTC. As protein: CASSRQGSNEQFF.

The gene calls are TRBV18 and TRBJ2-2; D not resolved. Looked up from germline, CDR1 is KGHSH and CDR2 is LQKENI. The CDR3 is 12 residues long. Trimming pared 3 bases from V and 3 bases from J, leaving 2 bases between. The CDR3 DNA reads as TGTGCCAGCTCACCTGACACCGGGGAGCTGTTTTTT. It codes for CASSPDTGELFF.

The chain is built from TRBV7-8 and TRBJ2-3; possible D gene TRBD1, 6 bases. Germline CDR1 reads SGHVS; CDR2 reads FQNEAQ. The V end was cut by 4 bases, the J end by 4 bases, with 15 bases between. CDR3 length: 15 amino acids. CDR3 nucleotide sequence: TGTGCCAGCAGCTCGCTCGACAGGTCAGCAGATACGCAGTATTTT. Amino acids: CASSSLDRSADTQYF.

The gene calls are TRBV19 and TRBJ2-3; 12 nucleotides match TRBD2. The CDR3 sequence is 17 residues long. Germline CDR1 LNHDA, CDR2 SQIVND (reference sequence). J was trimmed by 2 bases and V by 5 bases; bases with no gene match: 8. CDR3 residues: CASSPRTSGALTDTQYF. The CDR3 DNA sequence: TGTGCCAGTAGTCCTAGGACTAGCGGGGCCCTCACAGATACGCAGTATTTT.

The chain recombines TRBV4-1 with TRBJ2-7, with D perhaps matching TRBD2 (6 bases). V was clipped by 0 bases and J by 4 bases, with 13 bases between them. Germline V gene data show CDR1 as MGHRA and CDR2 as YSYEKL. The CDR3 covers 15 residues. The CDR3 bases are TGCGCCAGCAGCCAAGATGAACAGGCGGGGTACGAGCAGTACTTC. Protein product: CASSQDEQAGYEQYF.

This chain links TRBV10-3 with TRBJ1-3, with D perhaps matching TRBD1 (5 bases). Trimming took 4 bases from V and 1 from J, leaving 14 bases between them. Germline V CDR1 and CDR2: ENHRY, SYGVKD. The CDR3 contains 16 residues. The CDR3 DNA follows: TGTGCCATCAGTGGGGGCAGAGCCTTTTCTGGAAACACCATATATTTT. It encodes CAISGGRAFSGNTIYF.

The chain uses TRBV5-5 and TRBJ2-7, with 7 bases fitting TRBD1. The CDR3 is made up of 14 amino acids. The germline CDR1 and CDR2 sequences are SGHKS and YYEKEE (reference sequence). The V segment lost 4 bases and the J segment 2 bases; nucleotides outside the gene matches: 6. For the CDR3, the DNA is TGTGCCAGCAGCCCCGACAGGGAACCCTACGAGCAGTACTTC. This gives the protein CASSPDREPYEQYF.

V usage is TRBV7-6 and J usage is TRBJ2-2; D not resolved. The CDR3 runs 14 residues. Germline values: CDR1 SGHVS, CDR2 FNYEAQ. V gave up 5 bases and J gave up 6 bases, with 13 bases separating them. In nucleotides, the CDR3 is TGTGCCAGCAGCCCGATATCAGGACCCGGGGAGCTGTTTTTT. Protein sequence: CASSPISGPGELFF.

The chain recombines TRBV7-9 with TRBJ1-4; 9 bases are shared with TRBD1. Germline CDR1 is SEHNR and CDR2 is FQNEAQ (reference sequence). V trimming: 4 bases; J trimming: 7 bases; junction bases outside the gene matches: 7. This CDR3 has 15 amino acids. As DNA, the CDR3 is TGTGCCAGCAGCTGGACCGGGACAGGGAGTGAAAAACTGTTTTTT. Its protein product is CASSWTGTGSEKLFF.

The chain recombines TRBV7-2 with TRBJ2-1; 8 nucleotides match TRBD2. V shed 5 bases, J shed 2 bases, and the junction held 8 bases outside the gene matches. The CDR3 runs to 16 residues. Germline V CDR1 and CDR2: SGHTA, FQGNSA. The CDR3 protein is CASSLTGRGAYNEQFF. The CDR3 nucleotides are TGTGCCAGCAGCCTAACTGGGCGGGGGGCCTACAATGAGCAGTTCTTC. The complete variable domain, with remaining parts taken from reference TRBV7-2 and TRBJ2-1, reads GAGVSQSPSNKVTEKGKDVELRCDPISGHTALYWYRQSLGQGLEFLIYFQGNSAPDKSGLPSDRFSAERTGGSVSTLTIQRTQQEDSAVYLCASSLTGRGAYNEQFFGPGTRLTVL.

The gene calls are TRBV19 and TRBJ1-5; 11 nucleotides align to TRBD1. This CDR3 comprises 15 residues. From germline, CDR1 is LNHDA and CDR2 SQIVND (reference sequence). V shed 6 bases and J 1 base; nucleotides not matched to a gene: 2. In nucleotides, the CDR3 is TGTGCCAGTAGCGGGGACAGGGGGAGCAATCAGCCCCAGCATTTT. Translation gives CASSGDRGSNQPQHF.

This clone showed up just once. The V and J genes are TRBV6-1 and TRBJ2-1; weak D call: TRBD1 (5 bases). V lost 3 bases and J lost 3, with 12 bases in between. The CDR3 contains 15 residues. Germline V lookup: CDR1 MNHNS, CDR2 SASEGT. The CDR3 coding sequence is TGTGCCAGCAGTGACCCCTTGACAGACTACAATGAGCAGTTCTTC. It specifies CASSDPLTDYNEQFF.

This clone was counted a single time. The chain joins TRBV9 to TRBJ1-2, with no clear D. The CDR3 loop spans 10 amino acids. CDR1 and CDR2 from the germline V gene are SGDLS and YYNGEE. Trimming left V 5 bases short and J 6 bases short, with 5 bases between. CDR3 sequence reads: CASSGNGYTF. In DNA form, the CDR3 reads TGTGCCAGCAGTGGAAATGGCTACACCTTC.

The chain carries TRBV5-5 and TRBJ1-2; possible D gene TRBD1, 5 bases. This CDR3 is built from 13 residues. Trimming removed 4 bases at V and 8 bases at J, with 15 bases between. Germline V gene lookup returns CDR1 SGHKS and CDR2 YYEKEE (reference sequence). The CDR3 protein is CASSRTPTKGYTF. The CDR3, as DNA: TGTGCCAGCAGCCGGACACCCACAAAAGGCTACACCTTC.

The rearrangement links TRBV7-9 to TRBJ1-2, with D perhaps matching TRBD1 (6 bases). CDR1 is SEHNR, CDR2 FQNEAQ, per germline (reference sequence). Deletions cut 5 bases from V and 3 bases from J, with 7 bases between. The CDR3 sequence is 12 residues long. CDR3 nucleotide sequence: TGTGCCAGCAGCCGACAGGACTATGGCTACACCTTC. It yields the protein CASSRQDYGYTF.

This clone was observed once. The chain links TRBV7-9 to TRBJ1-5; a possible D gene is TRBD1 (6 bases). Germline lookup yields CDR1 SEHNR and CDR2 FQNEAQ (reference sequence). The CDR3 spans 13 residues. V was shortened by 3 bases and J by 15 bases, with 18 bases between the two germline ends. In nucleotides, the CDR3 is TGTGCCAGCAGCTTTCGACAGGCGCAGGGGTTGCATTTT. Translating it yields CASSFRQAQGLHF.

The chain carries TRBV23-1 and TRBJ2-3, with D possibly being TRBD1 (5 bases). TRBV23-1 belongs to the ORF category, with a function that is uncertain. V shed 0 bases and J shed 4 bases, with 11 bases lying between them. The CDR3 covers 15 residues. The CDR3, as DNA: TGCGCCAGCAGTCAATCGGGAACAGGCGCAGATACGCAGTATTTT. Its translation: CASSQSGTGADTQYF.

The chain couples TRBV10-3 to TRBJ2-7, with D perhaps matching TRBD1 (5 bases). The CDR3 length is 12 residues. Germline loops: CDR1 ENHRY, CDR2 SYGVKD. V lost 6 bases, J lost 2 bases, and 8 bases lay in between. The CDR3 loop is CAISAQAYEQYF. The CDR3, as DNA: TGTGCCATCAGCGCACAGGCCTACGAGCAGTACTTC.

V is TRBV7-9 and J is TRBJ2-6; D perhaps matches TRBD1 (5 bases). Germline V CDR1 and CDR2: SEHNR, FQNEAQ (reference sequence). V lost 4 bases and J lost 5, with 9 bases in between. CDR3 length: 14 residues. CDR3 nucleotide sequence: TGTGCCAGCAGCTCTCTGGACAGGGCCAACGTCCTGACTTTC. Translated, it gives CASSSLDRANVLTF.

This rearrangement joins TRBV7-9 to TRBJ1-1; D is ambiguous. Trimming took off 5 bases at V and 1 base at J, with 11 bases between the two ends. The germline gives CDR1 SEHNR, CDR2 FQNEAQ (reference sequence). The CDR3 has 14 residues. The CDR3 nucleotides are TGTGCCAGCAGCGTCGTCGGAGAGAACACTGAAGCTTTCTTT. It translates to CASSVVGENTEAFF.

The chain is built from TRBV7-9 and TRBJ2-3, with 7 positions matching TRBD1. CDR1 SEHNR and CDR2 FQNEAQ come from the germline V gene (reference sequence). The CDR3 extends over 16 amino acids. The V and J ends lost 1 base and 3 bases, in that order; junction bases with no gene match: 7. The CDR3 bases are TGTGCCAGCAGCTTAGGGGTACAGGGGATAACAGATACGCAGTATTTT. Protein sequence: CASSLGVQGITDTQYF.

The chain employs TRBV7-2 and TRBJ1-4, with 9 positions matching TRBD1. Looked up from germline, CDR1 is SGHTA and CDR2 is FQGNSA. CDR3 size: 15 residues. The junction had 4 bases not matched to a gene; V was cut back by 5 bases and J by 3 bases. As DNA, the CDR3 is TGTGCCAGCAGCACCCGGACAGGGGCTAATGAAAAACTGTTTTTT. Residues: CASSTRTGANEKLFF. The whole variable domain, remainder taken from reference TRBV7-2 and TRBJ1-4, is GAGVSQSPSNKVTEKGKDVELRCDPISGHTALYWYRQSLGQGLEFLIYFQGNSAPDKSGLPSDRFSAERTGGSVSTLTIQRTQQEDSAVYLCASSTRTGANEKLFFGSGTQLSVL.

This chain connects TRBV28 to TRBJ1-2, with no clear D. Germline loops: CDR1 MDHEN, CDR2 SYDVKM. Deletions cut 10 bases from V and 3 bases from J, with 15 bases between. This CDR3 is 13 amino acids long. The CDR3, as DNA: TGTGCCACCCGTGGGTGGCAGGACTATGGCTACACCTTC. As protein: CATRGWQDYGYTF.

This clone was picked up one time. The genes are TRBV5-4 and TRBJ2-7; D might be TRBD1 or TRBD2, each matching 5 bases. Germline CDR1 and CDR2: SGHNT and YYREEE (reference sequence). This CDR3 is built from 15 residues. V was pared by 0 bases and J by 4 bases, with 14 bases between. The CDR3 sequence: CASSLGGDLWYEQYF. In DNA form, the CDR3 reads TGTGCCAGCAGCTTGGGAGGGGATCTATGGTACGAGCAGTACTTC.

Of note for this clone: Likely a read error: the CDR3 ends without its conserved phenylalanine or tryptophan. No DNA is shown, since the ends of the CDR3 on it are uncertain; the CDR3 is the one TCRdb lists. The V and J genes are TRBV6-1 and TRBJ1-6; the table assigns TRBD1, which was not confirmed against the DNA. The germline CDR1 and CDR2 sequences are MNHNS and SASEGT. The CDR3 sequence runs 16 residues, both termini included. CDR3 amino acids: CASSEITMVQGASGFY.